This TCR beta chain was retrieved from a study of OX40 agonist ivuxolimab in advanced cancers. For the study at large: From about 20 to 79 years was the age range, with a mean of around 54 years, and about 78% were male. Findings and caveats of the study: People who partly responded at 0.1-3.0 mg/kg had some of the least clonal expansion seen. Normalized expansion of T-cell clones was also low for some nonresponders.

Trimming shortened V by 0 bases and J by 0 bases, and 9 bases separated the two germline ends. The CDR3 has 15 residues. Germline lookup yields CDR1 SEHNR and CDR2 FQNEAQ (reference sequence). A remark on this clone: Its antigen is not known.

Patients who had autoimmune disease history or got systemic immunosuppression were left out. TCRdb's table, derived via immunoSEQ multiplex PCR, lists solely in-frame clones and lacks some. This sample has 70,000 or so clones; 90% to 95% occur once, and the top ten carry over 6%. V is TRBV7-9 and J is TRBJ2-7, with TRBD2 as a possible D gene (6 bases). This TCR derives from an adult with an advanced solid tumor such as melanoma, head and neck, liver or kidney cancer. The input for sequencing was CD4+ or CD8+ T cells sorted from blood, taken in a trial of the OX40 agonist ivuxolimab. The CDR3 spells CASSLATGASYEQYF. CDR3 nucleotides: TGTGCCAGCAGCTTAGCGACGGGAGCCTCCTACGAGCAGTACTTC.